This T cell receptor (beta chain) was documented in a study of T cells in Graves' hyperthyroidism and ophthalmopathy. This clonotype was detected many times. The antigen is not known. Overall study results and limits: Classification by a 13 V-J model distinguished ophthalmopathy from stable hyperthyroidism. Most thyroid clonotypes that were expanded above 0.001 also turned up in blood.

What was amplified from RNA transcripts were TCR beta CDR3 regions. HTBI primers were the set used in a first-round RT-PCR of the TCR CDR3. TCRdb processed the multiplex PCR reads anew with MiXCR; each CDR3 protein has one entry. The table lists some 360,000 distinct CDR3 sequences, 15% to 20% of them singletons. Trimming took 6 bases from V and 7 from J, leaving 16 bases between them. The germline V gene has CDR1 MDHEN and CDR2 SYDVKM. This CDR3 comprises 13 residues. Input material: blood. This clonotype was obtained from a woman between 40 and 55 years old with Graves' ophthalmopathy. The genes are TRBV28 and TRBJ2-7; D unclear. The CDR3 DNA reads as TGTGCCAGCAGATCCGGGCCGCGACGTGAGCAGTACTTC. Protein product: CASRSGPRREQYF.